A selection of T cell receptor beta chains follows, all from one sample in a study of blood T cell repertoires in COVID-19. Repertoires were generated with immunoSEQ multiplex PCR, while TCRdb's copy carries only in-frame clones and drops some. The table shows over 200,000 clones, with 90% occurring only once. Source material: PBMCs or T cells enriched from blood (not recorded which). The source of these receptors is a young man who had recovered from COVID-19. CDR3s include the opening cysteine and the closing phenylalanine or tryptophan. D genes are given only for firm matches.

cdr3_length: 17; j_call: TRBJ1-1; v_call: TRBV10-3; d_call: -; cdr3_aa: CAISESGGAGMNTEAFF
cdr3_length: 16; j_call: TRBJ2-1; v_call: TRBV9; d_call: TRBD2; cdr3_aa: CASSVGLLAGVGEQFF
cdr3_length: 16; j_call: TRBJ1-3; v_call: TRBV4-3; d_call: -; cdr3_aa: CASSQDGGEPGNTIYF
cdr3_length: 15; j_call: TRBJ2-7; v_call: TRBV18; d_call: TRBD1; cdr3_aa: CASSPQEGATYEQYF
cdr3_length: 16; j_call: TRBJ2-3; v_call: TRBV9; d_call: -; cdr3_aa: CASSVDANSITDTQYF
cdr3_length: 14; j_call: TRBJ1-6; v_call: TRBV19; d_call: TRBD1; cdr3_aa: CASSMDRVNSPLHF
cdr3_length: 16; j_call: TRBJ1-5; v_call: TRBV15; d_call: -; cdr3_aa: CATSLGRLNSNQPQHF
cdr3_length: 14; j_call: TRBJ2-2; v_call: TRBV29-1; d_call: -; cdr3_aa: CSVKVISNTGELFF
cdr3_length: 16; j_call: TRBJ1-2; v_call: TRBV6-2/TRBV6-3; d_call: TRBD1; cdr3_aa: CASSYSGTETLGGYTF
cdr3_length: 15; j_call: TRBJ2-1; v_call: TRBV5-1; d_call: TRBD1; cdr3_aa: CASSFDRGSRNEQFF
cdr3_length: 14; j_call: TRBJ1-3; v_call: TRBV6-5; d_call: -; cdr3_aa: CASSSTNSGNTIYF
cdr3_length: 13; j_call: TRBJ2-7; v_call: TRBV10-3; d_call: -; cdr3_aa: CAISMDSSYEQYF
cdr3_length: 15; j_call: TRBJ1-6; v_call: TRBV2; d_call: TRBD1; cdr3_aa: CASNEDRGYNSPLHF
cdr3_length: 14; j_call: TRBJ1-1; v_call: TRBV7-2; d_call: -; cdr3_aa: CASSQGRLNTEAFF
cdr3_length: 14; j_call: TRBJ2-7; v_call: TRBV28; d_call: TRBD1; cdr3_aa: CASSPPDRGYEQYF
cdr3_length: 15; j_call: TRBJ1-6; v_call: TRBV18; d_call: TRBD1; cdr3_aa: CASSSGTGLNSPLHF
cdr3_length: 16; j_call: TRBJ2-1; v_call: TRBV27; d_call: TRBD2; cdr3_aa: CASSQKPAGGPYEQFF
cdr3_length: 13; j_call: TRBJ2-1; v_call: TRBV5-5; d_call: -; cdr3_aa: CASQPFGGDEQFF
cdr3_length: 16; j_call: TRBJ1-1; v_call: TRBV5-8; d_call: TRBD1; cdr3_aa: CASSPGTGNLNTEAFF